This TCR beta chain was retrieved from a study of control samples from healthy donors and cancer patients. Libraries were prepared by immunoSEQ multiplex PCR; TCRdb keeps only in-frame clonotypes and omits some of them. The table has about 85,000 clones, roughly 89% seen once. Germline CDR1 reads SGDLS; CDR2 reads YYNGEE. V shed 4 bases and J shed 9 bases, with 17 bases lying between them. The CDR3 has 14 amino acids. The TCR was taken from a woman aged 55-69 years in good health. The sequenced material came from blood. The chain has TRBV9 and TRBJ2-1; D perhaps matches TRBD1 (6 bases). Written as DNA, the CDR3 is TGTGCCAGCAGCCCAGGCAACAGGGTACCTGAGCAGTTCTTC. Translation gives CASSPGNRVPEQFF.